The 10 T cell receptor beta chains below were found in one sample sequenced in a study of tumor-infiltrating lymphocytes in primary liver carcinoma. Germline DNA was extracted alongside blood RNA, which was obtained from unsorted whole blood. From 450 to 600 ng total RNA, TCR beta cDNA was generated with a primer in the constant region. It was through three nested multiplex PCR rounds of slightly modified ARM-PCR that TCR beta libraries arose. The opening two PCR rounds, 10 cycles each, paired TRBV1-TRBV30 forward primers with a C-beta reverse primer. Each CDR3 protein gets one entry after TCRdb re-called the multiplex PCR reads with MiXCR. The table includes 300,000 to 400,000 distinct CDR3 sequences, around 60% detected once. The sample was peripheral blood. Receptors originate from a man aged 35 to 55 with primary liver carcinoma and hepatitis B virus infection.

The genes are TRBV7-9 and TRBJ2-3; perhaps TRBD2 as D (6 bases). Germline V CDR1 and CDR2: SEHNR, FQNEAQ (reference sequence). V was clipped by 3 bases and J by 3 bases, with 13 bases between them. The CDR3 totals 15 residues. This CDR3 is CASSFGRLETDTQYF. The CDR3 region has the DNA TGTGCCAGCAGCTTCGGGCGACTAGAGACAGATACGCAGTATTTT.

The J gene is TRBJ2-7, the V gene TRBV11-2, with D uncertain. Per germline, CDR1 SGHAT and CDR2 FQNNGV. There are 12 residues in the CDR3. Between the trimmed V and J ends, which lost 1 base and 9 bases, there was a span of 10 bases. The CDR3 sequence: CASSLAPGGQYF. The CDR3 nucleotides are TGTGCCAGCAGCTTAGCCCCTGGCGGGCAGTACTTC.

This chain joins TRBV11-2 and TRBJ2-7; D gene uncertain. Germline-derived CDR1 and CDR2 are SGHAT and FQNNGV. V was clipped by 0 bases and J by 0 bases, with 15 bases between them. The length of the CDR3 is 17 residues. This CDR3 is CASSLENAALSSYEQYF. CDR3 bases: TGTGCCAGCAGCTTAGAGAATGCGGCGCTGAGCTCCTACGAGCAGTACTTC.

The V call is TRBV6-2 or TRBV6-3, the J call TRBJ1-1; D is uncertain. The CDR3 loop spans 13 amino acids. V lost 5 bases, J lost 5 bases, and 12 bases lay in between. Germline CDR1 MNHEY, CDR2 SVGEGT. The CDR3 here is CASSPYSTTEAFF. In nucleotides, the CDR3 is TGTGCCAGCAGTCCTTACAGTACAACTGAAGCTTTCTTT.

As regards this clonotype: A junction boundary mismatches the germline segment, possibly from a read error. The chain uses TRBV11-2 and TRBJ2-7, with 9 bases aligning to TRBD2. CDR1 and CDR2 (germline): SGHAT, FQNNGV. This CDR3 contains 14 residues. CDR3 sequence reads: CASSRRLADNEQHF. CDR3 nucleotide sequence: TGTGCCAGCAGCCGGCGACTAGCGGATAACGAGCAGCACTTC.

The chain employs TRBV11-2 and TRBJ2-1, with TRBD2 identical over 7 bases. CDR3 length: 14 residues. Germline V gives CDR1 SGHAT, CDR2 FQNNGV. Germline trimming cut 11 bases from V and 9 bases from J; bases unmatched to any gene: 16. The CDR3 sequence: CACSLGTKFGEQFF. The CDR3 nucleotides read TGTGCCTGTAGCTTGGGGACTAAGTTCGGTGAGCAGTTCTTC. Together with reference TRBV11-2 and TRBJ2-1, the CDR3 gives the full variable domain: EAGVAQSPRYKIIEKRQSVAFWCNPISGHATLYWYQQILGQGPKLLIQFQNNGVVDDSQLPKDRFSAERLKGVDSTLKIQPAKLEDSAVYLCACSLGTKFGEQFFGPGTRLTVL.

In regard to this clonotype: One base away lies a much larger clone, so this may be a sequencing read error. As DNA, the CDR3 is TGTGCCAGCAGCCTACCAGGGGCCACCCGGGAGCTGTTTTTT. Protein product: CASSLPGATRELFF. The V and J genes are TRBV5-4 and TRBJ2-2, with a tentative D call TRBD1 (6 bases). From germline, CDR1 is SGHNT and CDR2 YYREEE (reference sequence). The CDR3 spans 14 residues.

This chain connects TRBV30 to TRBJ2-2, with D possibly TRBD2 on 5 matching bases. The V and J ends lost 4 bases and 6 bases respectively, with 9 bases between them. CDR3 size: 12 residues. The germline CDR1 and CDR2 sequences are GTSNPN and SVGIG (reference sequence). DNA of the CDR3: TGTGCCTGGATTACTAGTTCCGGGGAGCTGTTTTTT. Amino acid sequence: CAWITSSGELFF.

The chain is built from TRBV12-3 or TRBV12-4 and TRBJ2-3; D is uncertain. The CDR3 runs to 11 residues. V shed 6 bases and J shed 13 bases, with 14 bases lying between them. CDR3 nucleotides: TGTGCCAGCAGCTCCCAGGCTGGGAAGTATTTT. Its translation: CASSSQAGKYF.

Note on this clonotype: A read error may explain this, as a much larger clone is one base away. The chain couples TRBV6-5 to TRBJ1-2, with D possibly matching TRBD1 (5 bases). The CDR3 is 15 residues long. The germline V gene encodes CDR1 MNHEY and CDR2 SVGAGI. The CDR3 protein is CASNYSVQGSYGYTF. The CDR3 DNA sequence: TGTGCCAGCAATTACTCAGTCCAGGGCTCCTATGGCTACACCTTC.